The 25 T cell receptor beta chains below were found in one sample sequenced in a study of T cells after yellow fever vaccination. TCRdb reprocessed the 5' RACE reads with MiXCR, giving one entry per CDR3 protein. The profile covers around 340,000 distinct CDR3 sequences, with 8.5% to 9% appearing a single time and around 17% taken by the ten largest. Specimen: PBMCs, collected on the day of the first yellow fever vaccination. The source is a man in his late teens or twenties who received the YFV17D yellow fever vaccine.

The sample holds many counts of this clonotype. The chain recombines TRBV29-1 with TRBJ2-3; the D gene could be TRBD1 or TRBD2 (7 bases each). The germline CDR1 and CDR2 sequences are SQVTM and ANQGSEA. Trimming left V 2 bases short and J 3 bases short, with 15 bases between. The CDR3 totals 15 residues. The CDR3 sequence: CSVESGRGGTDTQYF. CDR3 bases: TGCAGCGTTGAATCCGGCAGGGGGGGAACAGATACGCAGTATTTT.

This clonotype was found many times. The rearrangement joins TRBV6-2 or TRBV6-3 to TRBJ2-1; 9 bases are a match to TRBD2. The CDR3 is 13 amino acids. J lost 3 bases, V lost 7 bases, and 1 base had no gene match. Looked up from germline, CDR1 is MNHEY and CDR2 is SVGEGT. CDR3 sequence reads: CASTSGDYNEQFF. DNA of the CDR3: TGTGCCAGCACTAGCGGGGACTACAATGAGCAGTTCTTC.

This chain joins TRBV7-2 and TRBJ2-1, with 9 bases fitting TRBD2. The trim removed 5 bases at V and 5 bases at J, leaving 7 bases unmatched. The CDR3 covers 15 residues. Germline V lookup: CDR1 SGHTA, CDR2 FQGNSA. The CDR3 nucleotides read TGTGCCAGCAGCCCCCGAATAGCGGGGGACAATGAGCAGTTCTTC. Translating gives CASSPRIAGDNEQFF.

The chain uses TRBV20-1 and TRBJ2-7; D is perhaps TRBD1 or TRBD2 (5 bases each). Germline loops: CDR1 DFQATT, CDR2 SNEGSKA (reference sequence). Deletions cut 6 bases from V and 2 bases from J, with 17 bases between. This CDR3 is built from 14 residues. The CDR3 sequence: CSARRARGPYEQYF. CDR3 coding DNA: TGCAGTGCCCGCCGAGCGAGGGGACCCTACGAGCAGTACTTC.

The CDR3 reads CASRSRGTNEKLFF. CDR3 nucleotide sequence: TGTGCCAGCAGATCCAGGGGGACGAATGAAAAACTGTTTTTT. The gene calls are TRBV25-1 and TRBJ1-4; the match to TRBD1 covers 7 bases. This CDR3 contains 14 residues. CDR1 is MGHDK, CDR2 SYGVNS, per germline. V lost 6 bases, J lost 5 bases, and 6 bases stayed unmatched.

In its sample, this clonotype was seen a few times. The chain uses TRBV10-2 and TRBJ1-2, with D perhaps matching TRBD1 (6 bases). Trimming pared 10 bases from V and 3 bases from J, leaving 12 bases between. The germline gives CDR1 WSHSY, CDR2 SAAADI. This CDR3 spans 12 amino acids. The CDR3 loop is CAIQGRDYGYTF. The CDR3 DNA sequence: TGCGCCATACAGGGTCGCGACTATGGCTACACCTTC.

This clonotype was recorded at least ten times. The genes are TRBV20-1 and TRBJ1-2; no clear D. The CDR3 loop spans 12 amino acids. Germline loops: CDR1 DFQATT, CDR2 SNEGSKA (reference sequence). Trimming left V 1 base short and J 7 bases short, with 10 bases between. CDR3 sequence reads: CSARAPTLGYTF. The CDR3 DNA is TGCAGTGCTAGAGCGCCTACCCTTGGCTACACCTTC.

This clonotype was picked up a small number of times. The chain carries TRBV30 and TRBJ2-1; 8 bases are a match to TRBD2. The CDR3 contains 13 residues. The V gene end was trimmed by 0 bases and the J gene end by 5 bases; junction bases not matched to a gene: 0. Germline V gene sequence: CDR1 GTSNPN, CDR2 SVGIG (reference sequence). CDR3: CAWSVLADNEQFF. The CDR3 nucleotides read TGTGCCTGGAGTGTACTAGCGGACAATGAGCAGTTCTTC. The whole variable domain, remainder taken from reference TRBV30 and TRBJ2-1, is SQTIHQWPATLVQPVGSPLSLECTVEGTSNPNLYWYRQAAGRGLQLLFYSVGIGQISSEVPQNLSASRPQDRQFILSSKKLLLSDSGFYLCAWSVLADNEQFFGPGTRLTVL.

This clonotype has a count of ten or more. V usage is TRBV12-3 or TRBV12-4 and J usage is TRBJ2-6; no clear D. The CDR3 loop spans 13 amino acids. Deletions cut 2 bases from V and 10 bases from J, with 9 bases between. Written as DNA, the CDR3 is TGTGCCAGCAGTTTATCGGCACAGAACGTCCTGACTTTC. This codes for CASSLSAQNVLTF.

The V and J genes are TRBV13 and TRBJ1-3; the D is unclear. The germline V gene encodes CDR1 PRHDT and CDR2 FYEKMQ (reference sequence). Trimming cost V 6 bases and J 1 base, with 7 bases left between them. The CDR3 runs 13 residues. The CDR3 DNA follows: TGTGCCAGCAGGACATTTTCTGGAAACACCATATATTTT. Its protein is CASRTFSGNTIYF.

V usage is TRBV7-3 and J usage is TRBJ2-1; D is uncertain. The germline gives CDR1 SGHTA, CDR2 FQGTGA. Trimming took 0 bases from V and 4 from J, leaving 10 bases between them. The CDR3 is 15 residues long. CDR3 DNA sequence: TGTGCCAGCAGCTTAACGCTCAATAGTTACAATGAGCAGTTCTTC. It yields the protein CASSLTLNSYNEQFF.

This clonotype appeared a few times. V is TRBV20-1 and J is TRBJ2-1; D perhaps matches TRBD2 (6 bases). The CDR3 runs to 16 residues. V gave up 0 bases and J gave up 0 bases, with 12 bases separating them. The germline V gene encodes CDR1 DFQATT and CDR2 SNEGSKA (reference sequence). The CDR3 protein is CSARDRDSGSYNEQFF. The CDR3 DNA follows: TGCAGTGCTAGAGATAGGGACTCGGGCTCCTACAATGAGCAGTTCTTC.

In this sample, this clonotype turned up a few times. The rearrangement links TRBV10-3 to TRBJ2-3; D is perhaps TRBD2 (6 bases). Trimming took 6 bases from V and 6 from J, leaving 16 bases between them. CDR3 length: 14 residues. CDR1 ENHRY and CDR2 SYGVKD come from the germline V gene. CDR3 DNA sequence: TGTGCCATCAGGCCCGGAGGGGCAGGTGATACGCAGTATTTT. This gives the protein CAIRPGGAGDTQYF.

This clonotype was counted between two and nine times. The V call is TRBV20-1, the J call TRBJ1-5; D unresolved. Germline V gives CDR1 DFQATT, CDR2 SNEGSKA (reference sequence). The CDR3 contains 15 residues. The V gene lost 2 bases and the J gene lost 0 bases, with 11 bases spanning the gap. The DNA of the CDR3 is TGCAGTGCTAGACGTGGGGTTAATAGCAATCAGCCCCAGCATTTT. Translation: CSARRGVNSNQPQHF.

V gene TRBV7-9 combines with J gene TRBJ1-6; 7 nucleotides match TRBD1. Germline CDR1 and CDR2: SEHNR and FQNEAQ (reference sequence). CDR3 length: 13 residues. The trim removed 4 bases at V and 9 bases at J, leaving 3 bases unmatched. The CDR3 DNA sequence: TGTGCCAGCAGCTCCAGGGGGAGTTCACCCCTCCACTTT. Protein product: CASSSRGSSPLHF.

This clonotype was counted between two and nine times. The chain links TRBV29-1 to TRBJ1-4, with 9 bases lining up with TRBD1. V gave up 1 base and J gave up 5 bases; unmatched junction bases: 2. The V gene's germline CDR1 is SQVTM and CDR2 ANQGSEA. This CDR3 is built from 14 residues. CDR3 nucleotide sequence: TGCAGCGTTGAAGGGGACAGGGTGAATGAAAAACTGTTTTTT. This encodes CSVEGDRVNEKLFF.

This sequence joins TRBV5-1 and TRBJ2-2; maybe TRBD1 (6 bases). Trimming shortened V by 0 bases and J by 6 bases, and 15 bases separated the two germline ends. The germline gives CDR1 SGHRS, CDR2 YFSETQ. This CDR3 has 16 residues. CDR3 amino acids: CASSLDRDIVAGELFF. The CDR3 DNA reads as TGCGCCAGCAGCTTGGACCGGGACATAGTTGCCGGGGAGCTGTTTTTT.

This clonotype was detected ten times or more. The CDR3 loop reads CASSHDRGGRTEAFF. As DNA, the CDR3 is TGTGCCAGCAGTCATGACAGGGGAGGACGCACTGAAGCTTTCTTT. The chain couples TRBV7-9 to TRBJ1-1, with TRBD1 matching over 8 bases. This CDR3 comprises 15 residues. Per the germline V gene, CDR1 is SEHNR and CDR2 is FQNEAQ (reference sequence). V shed 6 bases and J 4 bases; nucleotides not matched to a gene: 10. Combining the CDR3 with reference TRBV7-9 and TRBJ1-1 gives the whole variable domain DTGVSQNPRHKITKRGQNVTFRCDPISEHNRLYWYRQTLGQGPEFLTYFQNEAQLEKSRLLSDRFSAERPKGSFSTLEIQRTEQGDSAMYLCASSHDRGGRTEAFFGQGTRLTVV.

V usage is TRBV27 and J usage is TRBJ1-2; D is unclear. Trimming removed 8 bases at V and 5 bases at J, with 24 bases between. This CDR3 spans 16 amino acids. The germline V gene encodes CDR1 MNHEY and CDR2 SMNVEV (reference sequence). Here the CDR3 DNA reads TGTGCCAGCGCGGACTTCAGTCTCCACGGAAAGTATGGCTACACCTTC. It translates to CASADFSLHGKYGYTF.

There are many counts of this clonotype. The rearrangement uses TRBV4-2 and TRBJ1-1; D unclear. Germline CDR1 is LGHNA and CDR2 is YNFKEQ. The CDR3 consists of 13 residues. V dropped 2 bases and J dropped 3 bases, with 7 bases sitting between them. CDR3 loop: CASSQIGHTEAFF. In DNA, the CDR3 is TGTGCCAGCAGCCAAATCGGACACACTGAAGCTTTCTTT.

The V gene is TRBV6-2 or TRBV6-3, the J gene TRBJ2-7, with 7 bases fitting TRBD2. In germline, CDR1 is MNHEY, CDR2 SVGEGT. This CDR3 comprises 12 residues. Here the CDR3 reads CVSGDNRDYMNV. The CDR3 nucleotides are TGTGTCAGCGGAGACAACCGGGACTACATGAACGTC.

The gene calls are TRBV7-2 and TRBJ2-5; the D is unclear. V was shortened by 3 bases and J by 7 bases, with 9 bases between the two germline ends. Germline lookup yields CDR1 SGHTA and CDR2 FQGNSA. The CDR3 extends over 12 amino acids. This CDR3 is CASSLYSGTQYF. The DNA for the CDR3 is TGTGCCAGCAGCTTGTACTCCGGGACCCAGTACTTC. The full variable domain, rest sourced from reference TRBV7-2 and TRBJ2-5, is GAGVSQSPSNKVTEKGKDVELRCDPISGHTALYWYRQSLGQGLEFLIYFQGNSAPDKSGLPSDRFSAERTGGSVSTLTIQRTQQEDSAVYLCASSLYSGTQYFGPGTRLLVL.

This clonotype came up many times. The chain combines TRBV5-1 with TRBJ2-3, with D tentatively TRBD1 (5 bases). This CDR3 contains 14 residues. In germline, CDR1 is SGHRS, CDR2 YFSETQ. V was cut by 4 bases and J by 4 bases, with 13 bases left in between. This CDR3 is CASSPAGHPDTQYF. CDR3 DNA sequence: TGCGCCAGCAGCCCGGCCGGACATCCAGATACGCAGTATTTT.

This clonotype came up many times. The chain uses TRBV12-3 or TRBV12-4 and TRBJ1-3, with D possibly matching TRBD1 (5 bases). This CDR3 region has 14 residues. V lost 3 bases and J 4 bases, leaving 10 bases between the germline ends. The CDR3 coding sequence is TGTGCCAGCAGTTTGAGGGGCTCCGGAAACACCATATATTTT. Amino acids: CASSLRGSGNTIYF.

The CDR3 protein is CASSPLWASTDTQYF. In nucleotides, the CDR3 is TGTGCCAGCTCACCACTCTGGGCTAGCACAGATACGCAGTATTTT. The chain employs TRBV18 and TRBJ2-3, with D hard to call. Trimming took 1 base from V and 0 from J, leaving 8 bases between them. There are 15 residues in the CDR3. Germline CDR1 is KGHSH and CDR2 is LQKENI.